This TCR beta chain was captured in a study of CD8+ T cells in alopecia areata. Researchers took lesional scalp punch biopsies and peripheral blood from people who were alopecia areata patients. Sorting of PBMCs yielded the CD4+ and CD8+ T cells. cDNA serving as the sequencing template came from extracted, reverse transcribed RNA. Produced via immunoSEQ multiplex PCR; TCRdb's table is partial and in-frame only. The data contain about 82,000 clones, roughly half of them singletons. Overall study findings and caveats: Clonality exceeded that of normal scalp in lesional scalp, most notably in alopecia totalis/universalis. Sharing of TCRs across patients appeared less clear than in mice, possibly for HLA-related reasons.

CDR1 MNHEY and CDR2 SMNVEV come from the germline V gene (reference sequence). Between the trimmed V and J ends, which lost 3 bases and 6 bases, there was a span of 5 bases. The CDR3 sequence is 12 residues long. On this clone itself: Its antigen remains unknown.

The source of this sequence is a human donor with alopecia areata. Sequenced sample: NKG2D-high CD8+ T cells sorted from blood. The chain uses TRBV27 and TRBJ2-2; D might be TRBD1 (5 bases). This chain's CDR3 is CASSLTAGELFF. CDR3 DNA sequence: TGTGCCAGCAGTTTGACAGCCGGGGAGCTGTTTTTT.